These T cell receptor beta chains were read from a single sample in a study of T cell responses to AZD1222 COVID-19 vaccine. Sequencing was performed with immunoSEQ multiplex PCR; in TCRdb, only in-frame clones are kept and a portion is missing. The sample carries around 96,000 clones, nearly 90% recorded once. This material consisted of peripheral blood, taken on day 0 of AZD1222 vaccination. These receptor sequences come from an adult in good health. Each CDR3 is given with its conserved first and last residue. The D gene is left open where the match is weak. Clone size, where shown, is once, few, many, or a class for clones that have expanded.

TRBV19	TRBD1	NA	TRBJ1-6	CASSTFRTGNYNSPLHF	TGTGCCAGTAGTACCTTCCGGACAGGGAACTATAATTCACCCCTCCACTTT
TRBV5-1	NA	NA	TRBJ1-3	CASSPQGSDGGNTIYF	TGCGCCAGCAGCCCGCAGGGGTCAGACGGAGGAAACACCATATATTTT
TRBV4-2	TRBD1	NA	TRBJ1-2	CASSHRDRNSNYGYTF	TGTGCCAGCAGCCATCGGGACAGGAACTCTAACTATGGCTACACCTTC
TRBV7-9	NA	NA	TRBJ2-1	CASSLKGNEQFF	TGTGCCAGCAGCTTAAAGGGAAATGAGCAGTTCTTC
TRBV24-1	NA	NA	TRBJ2-3	CATSDPGRVRNTQYF	TGTGCCACCAGTGATCCGGGCAGGGTGAGGAATACGCAGTATTTT
TRBV4-1	NA	once	TRBJ1-5	CASSQDLSNQPQHF	TGCGCCAGCAGCCAAGATCTTAGCAATCAGCCCCAGCATTTT
TRBV28	NA	NA	TRBJ1-2	CASSLLWGDIINYGYTF	TGTGCCAGCAGTTTATTGTGGGGAGACATTATTAACTATGGCTACACCTTC
TRBV7-2	NA	NA	TRBJ2-2	CASSLGGLYTGELFF	TGTGCCAGCAGCTTAGGGGGCCTATACACCGGGGAGCTGTTTTTT
TRBV30	TRBD1	NA	TRBJ1-6	CAWSARQGVSPLHF	TGTGCCTGGAGTGCCCGACAGGGGGTTTCACCCCTCCACTTT
TRBV4-2	NA	NA	TRBJ1-1	CASSHAEAGGTEAFF	TGTGCCAGCAGCCACGCCGAAGCAGGAGGGACTGAAGCTTTCTTT
TRBV5-4	NA	few	TRBJ2-1	CAIPPWASSYNEQFF	TGTGCCATTCCCCCTTGGGCCAGCTCCTACAATGAGCAGTTCTTC
TRBV2	NA	NA	TRBJ2-3	CASSGESTDTQYF	TGTGCCAGCAGTGGGGAGAGCACAGATACGCAGTATTTT
TRBV7-9	TRBD2	NA	TRBJ2-3	CASSPRGGERDTQYF	TGTGCCAGCAGCCCTCGGGGGGGGGAGAGGGATACGCAGTATTTT
TRBV2	NA	NA	TRBJ2-5	CASSLASPGETQYF	TGTGCCAGCAGCCTAGCGTCACCAGGGGAGACCCAGTACTTC
TRBV28	TRBD1	few	TRBJ1-1	CASCRDRGGTEAFF	TGTGCCAGCTGCCGGGACAGGGGGGGCACTGAAGCTTTCTTT
TRBV5-8	TRBD1	NA	TRBJ1-3	CASSSTGRGNTIYF	TGTGCCAGCAGCTCGACAGGGCGCGGAAACACCATATATTTT
TRBV30	TRBD1	NA	TRBJ2-7	CALSRDRTSYEQYF	TGTGCCCTTTCCCGGGACAGGACATCCTACGAGCAGTACTTC
TRBV4-2	NA	NA	TRBJ1-1	CASSHEAEAFF	TGTGCCAGCAGCCACGAGGCGGAAGCTTTCTTT
TRBV2	TRBD1	NA	TRBJ1-6	CATGGGQNNSPLHF	TGTGCCACGGGAGGGGGACAGAATAATTCACCCCTCCACTTT
TRBV19	TRBD1	NA	TRBJ2-1	CASSIPRTGFSGNEQFF	TGTGCCAGTAGTATCCCCCGGACAGGATTTTCCGGTAATGAGCAGTTCTTC
TRBV5-1	TRBD2	NA	TRBJ2-1	CASSLDLAGYNEQFF	TGCGCCAGCAGCTTGGACCTAGCGGGGTACAATGAGCAGTTCTTC
TRBV15	TRBD2	once	TRBJ2-3	CATSSELAGGPGTDTQYF	TGTGCCACCAGCAGCGAGCTAGCGGGGGGGCCTGGCACAGATACGCAGTATTTT
TRBV25-1	TRBD1	NA	TRBJ1-1	CASSGQGMNTEAFF	TGTGCCAGCAGTGGACAGGGTATGAACACTGAAGCTTTCTTT
TRBV5-1	TRBD1	NA	TRBJ1-1	CASSPGTGGSGAEAFF	TGCGCCAGCAGCCCCGGGACAGGGGGGAGCGGGGCTGAAGCTTTCTTT
TRBV27	NA	NA	TRBJ1-4	CASSPGTVVNEKLFF	TGTGCCAGCAGCCCGGGTACAGTTGTTAATGAAAAACTGTTTTTT
TRBV4-2	TRBD2	NA	TRBJ2-3	CASSPSLAGGNTDTQYF	TGTGCCAGCAGCCCCTCCCTAGCGGGGGGGAACACAGATACGCAGTATTTT
TRBV13	NA	NA	TRBJ1-1	CASTPTRAQLVAFF	TGTGCCAGCACCCCGACCCGGGCACAACTCGTAGCTTTCTTT
TRBV6-2/TRBV6-3	NA	NA	TRBJ2-5	CASSYSGREETQYF	TGTGCCAGCAGTTACTCGGGGCGGGAAGAGACCCAGTACTTC
TRBV27	TRBD1	few	TRBJ1-6	CASRGTAPNSPLHF	TGTGCCAGCCGAGGGACAGCTCCCAATTCACCCCTCCACTTT
TRBV6-2/TRBV6-3	TRBD1	NA	TRBJ1-6	CASSRPGQSNSPLHF	TGTGCCAGCAGTCGGCCGGGACAGAGTAATTCACCCCTCCACTTT
TRBV30	TRBD2	NA	TRBJ2-7	CAWRVSGTLYEQYF	TGTGCCTGGAGGGTAAGCGGGACTCTCTACGAGCAGTACTTC
TRBV7-7	NA	NA	TRBJ2-5	CASSPQLGTRETQYF	TGTGCTAGCAGCCCGCAATTAGGGACGAGAGAGACCCAGTACTTC
TRBV4-1	NA	NA	TRBJ1-1	CASSQDNQYTEAFF	TGCGCCAGCAGCCAAGATAACCAGTACACTGAAGCTTTCTTT
TRBV7-2	NA	NA	TRBJ2-4	CASSRDLSKNIQYF	TGTGCCAGCAGTAGGGACCTCTCCAAAAACATTCAGTACTTC
TRBV28	TRBD2	NA	TRBJ2-5	CASSLTSGGQETQYF	TGTGCCAGCAGTTTAACTAGCGGGGGCCAAGAGACCCAGTACTTC
TRBV6-2/TRBV6-3	NA	NA	TRBJ2-3	CASSYSETDTQYF	TGTGCCAGCAGTTACTCGGAGACAGATACGCAGTATTTT
TRBV5-1	TRBD2	NA	TRBJ2-7	CASSLDQRGGTYEQYF	TGCGCCAGCAGCTTGGATCAGCGGGGGGGCACCTACGAGCAGTACTTC
TRBV6-5	NA	once	TRBJ2-7	CASARGNEQYF	TGTGCCAGTGCACGTGGAAACGAGCAGTACTTC
TRBV5-4	TRBD1	NA	TRBJ1-4	CASSFQGAEKLFF	TGTGCCAGCAGCTTCCAGGGGGCGGAAAAACTGTTTTTT
TRBV7-6	TRBD1	NA	TRBJ2-2	CASSPRTGGGELFF	TGTGCCAGCAGCCCAAGGACAGGGGGCGGGGAGCTGTTTTTT
TRBV13	NA	NA	TRBJ1-5	CASSLDRNQPQHF	TGTGCCAGCAGCTTAGACAGGAATCAGCCCCAGCATTTT
TRBV19	NA	NA	TRBJ2-3	CASTGYGVESADTQYF	TGTGCCAGTACCGGATACGGGGTTGAAAGTGCAGATACGCAGTATTTT
TRBV5-1	TRBD1	NA	TRBJ2-3	CASSGDREQDTQYF	TGCGCCAGCAGCGGGGACAGGGAGCAAGATACGCAGTATTTT
TRBV20-1	NA	NA	TRBJ1-3	CSGILGNTIYF	TGCAGTGGGATCCTTGGAAACACCATATATTTT
TRBV9	TRBD1	NA	TRBJ1-5	CASSVRTGGYQPQHF	TGTGCCAGCAGCGTCCGGACAGGGGGCTATCAGCCCCAGCATTTT
TRBV5-1	NA	few	TRBJ1-1	CASSFSGTYPTEAFF	TGCGCCAGCAGCTTTTCGGGGACATACCCGACTGAAGCTTTCTTT